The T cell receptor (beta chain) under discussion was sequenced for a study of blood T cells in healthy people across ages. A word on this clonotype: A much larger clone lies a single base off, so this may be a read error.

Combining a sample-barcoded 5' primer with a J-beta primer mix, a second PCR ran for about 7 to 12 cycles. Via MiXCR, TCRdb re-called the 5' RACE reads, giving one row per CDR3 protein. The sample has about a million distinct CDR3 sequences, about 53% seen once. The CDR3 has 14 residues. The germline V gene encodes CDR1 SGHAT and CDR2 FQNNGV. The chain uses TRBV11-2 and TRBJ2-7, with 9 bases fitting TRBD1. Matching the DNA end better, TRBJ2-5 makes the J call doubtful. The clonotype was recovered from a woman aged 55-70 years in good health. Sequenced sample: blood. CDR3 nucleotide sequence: TGTGCCAGCAGCATAAGGACAGGGGTTAAGACCCAGTACTTC. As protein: CASSIRTGVKTQYF.